Listed here are 14 T cell receptor beta chains from one sample, sequenced in a study of early T cells in non-severe SARS-CoV-2 infection. Each CDR3 protein gets one entry after TCRdb re-called the 5' RACE reads with MiXCR. This table has 45,000 to 65,000 distinct CDR3 sequences, 9.1% appearing once. Sequenced sample: whole blood. Source of these receptors: an adult who was a healthcare worker with PCR-confirmed SARS-CoV-2 infection or an uninfected control (not recorded which).

This clonotype showed up many times. The rearrangement uses TRBV7-9 and TRBJ2-3, with D hard to call. Germline V lookup: CDR1 SEHNR, CDR2 FQNEAQ (reference sequence). V was trimmed by 3 bases and J by 2 bases, leaving 9 bases between them. CDR3 length: 14 residues. This CDR3 reads CASSLGSPTDTQYF. CDR3 nucleotide sequence: TGTGCCAGCAGCTTGGGGTCCCCCACAGATACGCAGTATTTT.

The chain uses TRBV7-6 and TRBJ2-2, with no clear D. Germline V gives CDR1 SGHVS, CDR2 FNYEAQ. The CDR3 covers 14 residues. Trimming removed 5 bases from V and 5 bases from J, with 12 bases in between. The CDR3 DNA reads TGTGCCAGCAGCCCCCTAGTGGAGACCGGGGAGCTGTTTTTT. Encoded protein: CASSPLVETGELFF.

The rearrangement uses TRBV5-6 and TRBJ2-6, with TRBD2 matching over 7 bases. The ends lost 0 bases at V and 0 bases at J; junction bases unmatched: 6. Germline V gene lookup returns CDR1 SGHDT and CDR2 YYEEEE. CDR3 length: 18 residues. The CDR3 loop is CASSLASGRASGANVLTF. The CDR3 coding sequence is TGTGCCAGCAGCTTGGCTTCGGGGAGGGCCTCTGGGGCCAACGTCCTGACTTTC.

The table lists this clonotype with many counts. The chain carries TRBV5-1 and TRBJ2-5; D ambiguous. Trimming took off 4 bases at V and 1 base at J, with 11 bases between the two ends. Germline CDR1 reads SGHRS; CDR2 reads YFSETQ. The CDR3 is 14 amino acids. This CDR3 is CASSPRAPQETQYF. CDR3 DNA: TGCGCCAGCAGCCCGCGTGCGCCCCAAGAGACCCAGTACTTC.

This clonotype showed up just a few times. This chain connects TRBV11-2 to TRBJ2-7; TRBD1 might be the D (6 bases). V shed 3 bases and J shed 0 bases, with 12 bases lying between them. CDR1 and CDR2 from the germline V gene are SGHAT and FQNNGV. This CDR3 comprises 15 residues. The CDR3 bases are TGTGCCAGCAGCTTCAGGGGCGAACGCTCCTACGAGCAGTACTTC. Encoded protein: CASSFRGERSYEQYF.

This clonotype showed up many times. This sequence joins TRBV11-2 and TRBJ1-1; D call uncertain. Trimming shortened V by 0 bases and J by 4 bases, and 3 bases separated the two germline ends. Per the germline V gene, CDR1 is SGHAT and CDR2 is FQNNGV. This CDR3 has 12 amino acids. The CDR3 loop is CASSLETTEAFF. CDR3 sequence (DNA): TGTGCCAGCAGCTTAGAGACCACTGAAGCTTTCTTT. Based on the CDR3 plus reference TRBV11-2 and TRBJ1-1, the full variable domain is EAGVAQSPRYKIIEKRQSVAFWCNPISGHATLYWYQQILGQGPKLLIQFQNNGVVDDSQLPKDRFSAERLKGVDSTLKIQPAKLEDSAVYLCASSLETTEAFFGQGTRLTVV.

The table lists this clonotype with a few counts. V usage is TRBV29-1 and J usage is TRBJ2-1, with 9 bases fitting TRBD1. Germline loops: CDR1 SQVTM, CDR2 ANQGSEA. J was trimmed by 9 bases and V by 7 bases; bases with no gene match: 4. The CDR3 has 11 residues. The CDR3 protein is CSEGQGGEQFF. In DNA form, the CDR3 reads TGCAGCGAGGGACAGGGAGGTGAGCAGTTCTTC.

In its sample, this clonotype was seen many times. The chain links TRBV11-2 to TRBJ2-2; no definite D call. Germline CDR1 reads SGHAT; CDR2 reads FQNNGV. The V and J ends lost 3 bases and 6 bases respectively, with 5 bases between them. There are 12 residues in the CDR3. The CDR3 DNA is TGTGCCAGCAGCTTGAGTCCCGGGGAGCTGTTTTTT. This sequence encodes CASSLSPGELFF.

This chain links TRBV7-6 with TRBJ1-4; 9 nucleotides agree with TRBD1. There are 15 residues in the CDR3. The junction had 6 bases not matched to a gene; V was cut back by 5 bases and J by 5 bases. Germline assignment: CDR1 SGHVS and CDR2 FNYEAQ. CDR3 in amino acids: CASSPRDRENEKLFF. The CDR3 DNA follows: TGTGCCAGCAGCCCGCGGGACAGGGAAAATGAAAAACTGTTTTTT. Together with reference TRBV7-6 and TRBJ1-4, the CDR3 gives the full variable domain: GAGVSQSPRYKVTKRGQDVALRCDPISGHVSLYWYRQALGQGPEFLTYFNYEAQQDKSGLPNDRFSAERPEGSISTLTIQRTEQRDSAMYRCASSPRDRENEKLFFGSGTQLSVL.

This clonotype was seen many times. J is TRBJ2-3 and V is TRBV20-1; D could derive from TRBD1 or TRBD2 (5 bases each). Germline CDR1 is DFQATT and CDR2 is SNEGSKA (reference sequence). CDR3 length: 13 residues. The germline V and J ends were trimmed by 3 bases and 1 base, with 8 bases remaining between them. The CDR3 region is CSARMGGTDTQYF. CDR3 nucleotide sequence: TGCAGTGCTAGGATGGGGGGCACAGATACGCAGTATTTT.

Remarks on this clonotype: One base away lies a much larger clone, so this may be a sequencing read error. Since no conserved phenylalanine or tryptophan closes the CDR3, a read error is the likely cause. V is TRBV5-1 and J is TRBJ1-6; 7 nucleotides line up with TRBD1. This CDR3 contains 17 residues. The germline V gene encodes CDR1 SGHRS and CDR2 YFSETQ. The CDR3, as DNA: TGCGTCAGCAGCTTGCGGCTCGGGACAGATAGAGATTCACCCCTCCACCTT. Its translation is CVSSLRLGTDRDSPLHL.

At least ten counts were recorded for this clonotype. The chain combines TRBV29-1 with TRBJ2-1; 12 positions agree with TRBD1. Germline V gene data show CDR1 as SQVTM and CDR2 as ANQGSEA. The length of the CDR3 is 13 residues. The V segment lost 5 bases and the J segment 10 bases; nucleotides outside the gene matches: 6. CDR3 protein: CSVLGQGAQEQFF. DNA of the CDR3: TGCAGCGTTTTGGGACAGGGGGCTCAGGAGCAGTTCTTC.

This clonotype was recorded many times. V and J are TRBV12-3 or TRBV12-4 and TRBJ1-6, with no clear D. This CDR3 is 13 amino acids long. V lost 4 bases to trimming and J lost 9 bases, with 10 bases between them. Here the CDR3 DNA reads TGTGCCAGCAGTTCGATACTTGGTTCACCCCTCCACTTT. This gives the protein CASSSILGSPLHF.

The sample holds a few counts of this clonotype. J is TRBJ2-1 and V is TRBV5-1; 9 bases match TRBD1. V shed 6 bases and J 8 bases; nucleotides not matched to a gene: 9. Germline V gene data show CDR1 as SGHRS and CDR2 as YFSETQ. This CDR3 is built from 14 residues. CDR3 coding DNA: TGCGCCAGCAACAGTGGACAGGGGACGGATGAGCAGTTCTTC. Residues: CASNSGQGTDEQFF.